The clone carrying this T cell receptor (beta chain) has a handful of counts. Its antigen remains unknown. This specimen comes from a study of graft-versus-host responses after intestinal transplantation. About the study: Transplants given to recipients were multivisceral, liver-intestinal, or isolated intestinal. All recipients were given anti-thymocyte globulin induction, and tacrolimus and steroids were then administered for roughly 3 years.

CDR1 and CDR2 (germline): MNHNS, SASEGT. The CDR3 runs to 13 residues. Trimming removed 4 bases at V and 0 bases at J, with 6 bases between. Clones were sequenced by immunoSEQ multiplex PCR, and TCRdb holds only the in-frame ones, with some missing. The sample lists 85,000 to 130,000 clones, more than 85% occurring once. Study results and limitations: Researchers found peak circulating GvH clone levels linked to early post-transplant HvG declines.

The chain is built from TRBV6-1 and TRBJ1-2; D unresolved. Sequencing used unstimulated CD4+ T cells sorted from spleen or lymph node cells, obtained before intestinal transplant. The sequence was obtained from a human donor who received an intestinal transplant. The CDR3 nucleotides are TGTGCCAGCAGTGGGACGGCTAACTATGGCTACACCTTC. It is translated as CASSGTANYGYTF.